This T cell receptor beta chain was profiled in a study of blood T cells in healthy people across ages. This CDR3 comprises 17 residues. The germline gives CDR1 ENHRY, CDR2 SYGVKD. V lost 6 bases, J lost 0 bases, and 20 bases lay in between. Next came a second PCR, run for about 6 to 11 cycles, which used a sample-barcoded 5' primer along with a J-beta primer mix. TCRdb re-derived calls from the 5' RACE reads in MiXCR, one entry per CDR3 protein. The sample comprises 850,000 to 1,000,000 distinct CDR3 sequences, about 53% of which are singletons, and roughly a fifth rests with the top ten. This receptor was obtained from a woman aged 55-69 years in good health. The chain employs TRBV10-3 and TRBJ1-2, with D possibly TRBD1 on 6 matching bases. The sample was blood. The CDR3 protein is CAISGGGTGKANYGYTF. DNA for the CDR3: TGTGCCATCAGCGGGGGGGGTACAGGGAAAGCTAACTATGGCTACACCTTC.